The 19 T cell receptor beta chains below all came from one sample that was sequenced in a study of blood T cell repertoires in COVID-19. Libraries were prepared by immunoSEQ multiplex PCR; TCRdb keeps only in-frame clonotypes and omits some of them. The repertoire holds some 270,000 clones, with roughly 86% as singletons. The sequenced sample was peripheral blood. The receptors shown here come from a woman over 75 with COVID-19, enrolled during active disease.

The rearrangement links TRBV5-1 to TRBJ1-1, with 7 bases aligning to TRBD1. CDR3 length: 16 amino acids. Germline loops: CDR1 SGHRS, CDR2 YFSETQ. J was trimmed by 1 base and V by 0 bases; bases with no gene match: 6. In nucleotides, the CDR3 is TGCGCCAGCAGCTTGGGACAGGGAGTAGGGAACACTGAAGCTTTCTTT. Its translation is CASSLGQGVGNTEAFF.

The chain employs TRBV20-1 and TRBJ2-7; the match to TRBD1 covers 8 bases. Trimming took 3 bases from V and 12 from J; bases not matched to a gene: 10. The CDR3 runs to 12 residues. CDR1 is DFQATT, CDR2 SNEGSKA, per germline (reference sequence). CDR3 in amino acids: CSASRTPGTGYV. The CDR3 region has the DNA TGCAGTGCTAGTCGGACCCCCGGGACAGGGTACGTC.

This clone has just one count. The V gene is TRBV6-2 or TRBV6-3, the J gene TRBJ2-5; maybe TRBD2 (7 bases). The CDR3 contains 17 residues. Germline CDR1 and CDR2: MNHEY and SVGEGT. V was clipped by 0 bases and J by 3 bases, with 17 bases between them. CDR3 in amino acids: CASSYSTLAGDKETQYF. The CDR3 DNA sequence: TGTGCCAGCAGTTACTCGACTCTGGCGGGGGACAAAGAGACCCAGTACTTC.

This clone was seen only once. V and J are TRBV6-1 and TRBJ1-4, with D possibly matching TRBD1 (6 bases). The CDR3 loop spans 16 amino acids. With 4 bases removed from V and 8 bases from J, the gap between germline ends came to 20 bases. The V gene's germline CDR1 is MNHNS and CDR2 SASEGT. This CDR3 is CASSAGQLPNQEKLFF. The CDR3 DNA reads as TGTGCCAGCAGTGCCGGACAGCTACCTAACCAAGAAAAACTGTTTTTT.

Here the CDR3 DNA reads TGTGCCAGCAGCCTGACAGGGGAGGAAGGGGGCTACACCTTC. Amino acid sequence: CASSLTGEEGGYTF. The chain uses TRBV3-1 (or the pseudogene TRBV3-2) and TRBJ1-2; 8 bases are shared with TRBD1. This CDR3 contains 14 residues. The V and J ends lost 4 bases and 8 bases, in that order; junction bases with no gene match: 9. CDR1 and CDR2 (germline): LGHDT, YNNKEL (reference sequence).

This sequence joins TRBV6-1 and TRBJ1-3; TRBD1 agrees at 7 bases. Germline CDR1 MNHNS, CDR2 SASEGT. The CDR3 runs to 16 residues. Unmatched junction bases numbered 8, after V lost 2 bases and J lost 4 bases. The CDR3 sequence is CASSELTTGSGNTIYF. CDR3 DNA: TGTGCCAGCAGTGAACTCACGACAGGGTCAGGAAACACCATATATTTT.

This clone was detected only a few times. The chain employs TRBV3-1 (or the pseudogene TRBV3-2) and TRBJ1-4; D might be TRBD1 (5 bases). Trimming cost V 4 bases and J 8 bases, with 20 bases left between them. This CDR3 spans 16 amino acids. Germline CDR1 is LGHDT and CDR2 is YNNKEL (reference sequence). CDR3 residues: CASSPPGAGRREKLFF. The DNA of the CDR3 is TGTGCCAGCAGCCCCCCTGGGGCAGGACGTAGGGAAAAACTGTTTTTT.

The genes are TRBV10-3 and TRBJ2-1; D might be TRBD2 (6 bases). The length of the CDR3 is 14 residues. From germline, CDR1 is ENHRY and CDR2 SYGVKD. Deletions cut 9 bases from V and 8 bases from J, with 20 bases between. CDR3 sequence reads: CAMSGTGVFDEQFF. The CDR3 DNA reads TGTGCCATGTCCGGGACGGGGGTCTTCGATGAGCAGTTCTTC.

The V call is TRBV2, the J call TRBJ1-6, with D perhaps matching TRBD1 (6 bases). Germline V gene data show CDR1 as SNHLY and CDR2 as FYNNEI. Trimming cost V 6 bases and J 4 bases, with 7 bases left between them. This CDR3 comprises 13 residues. The chain's CDR3 is CASSRGYNSPLHF. DNA of the CDR3: TGTGCCAGCAGCAGGGGATATAATTCACCCCTCCACTTT.

The chain links TRBV2 to TRBJ1-2, with no clear D. The germline V gene encodes CDR1 SNHLY and CDR2 FYNNEI. The CDR3 runs to 12 residues. Trimming shortened V by 6 bases and J by 5 bases, and 10 bases separated the two germline ends. The CDR3, as DNA: TGTGCCAGCAGCTTTAAAACTTATGGCTACACCTTC. Its protein product is CASSFKTYGYTF.

The V gene is TRBV6-5, the J gene TRBJ2-1, with D perhaps matching TRBD2 (5 bases). The V gene lost 8 bases and the J gene lost 9 bases, with 20 bases spanning the gap. CDR3 size: 14 residues. Germline lookup yields CDR1 MNHEY and CDR2 SVGAGI. CDR3 in amino acids: CASERTATIVEQFF. CDR3 coding DNA: TGTGCCAGCGAACGGACTGCCACAATCGTTGAGCAGTTCTTC.

The chain carries TRBV7-2 and TRBJ2-1, with TRBD2 identical over 9 bases. Germline CDR1 reads SGHTA; CDR2 reads FQGNSA. This CDR3 region has 16 residues. V lost 1 base to trimming and J lost 7 bases; unmatched junction nucleotides: 8. The CDR3 reads CASSLVGSGGWNEQFF. The CDR3 DNA reads TGTGCCAGCAGCTTAGTTGGTAGCGGGGGTTGGAATGAGCAGTTCTTC. The complete variable domain, with remaining parts taken from reference TRBV7-2 and TRBJ2-1, reads GAGVSQSPSNKVTEKGKDVELRCDPISGHTALYWYRQSLGQGLEFLIYFQGNSAPDKSGLPSDRFSAERTGGSVSTLTIQRTQQEDSAVYLCASSLVGSGGWNEQFFGPGTRLTVL.

This clone came up once. This chain links TRBV4-1 with TRBJ2-3; the match to TRBD2 covers 13 bases. Germline CDR1 and CDR2: MGHRA and YSYEKL. The CDR3 extends over 18 amino acids. J lost 5 bases, V lost 4 bases, and 12 bases had no gene match. CDR3 in amino acids: CASSPEALTSGGRDTQYF. CDR3 nucleotide sequence: TGCGCCAGCAGCCCAGAGGCGTTGACTAGCGGGGGGCGAGATACGCAGTATTTT.

The chain has TRBV3-1 (or the pseudogene TRBV3-2) and TRBJ2-2; TRBD2 agrees at 9 bases. V shed 5 bases and J 3 bases; nucleotides not matched to a gene: 4. The CDR3 loop spans 15 amino acids. In germline, CDR1 is LGHDT, CDR2 YNNKEL (reference sequence). The CDR3 DNA reads as TGTGCCAGCAGCGGGACTAGCTCCTACACCGGGGAGCTGTTTTTT. This gives the protein CASSGTSSYTGELFF.

This clone was seen a handful of times. The CDR3, as DNA: TGTGCCAGCAGCTTAGATGGCATACCGAACACTGAAGCTTTCTTT. Translation gives CASSLDGIPNTEAFF. The chain carries TRBV7-8 and TRBJ1-1; D is unresolved. V was pared by 1 base and J by 1 base, with 10 bases between. This CDR3 is built from 15 residues. Germline loops: CDR1 SGHVS, CDR2 FQNEAQ. Together with reference TRBV7-8 and TRBJ1-1, the CDR3 gives the full variable domain: GAGVSQSPRYKVAKRGQDVALRCDPISGHVSLFWYQQALGQGPEFLTYFQNEAQLDKSGLPSDRFFAERPEGSVSTLKIQRTQQEDSAVYLCASSLDGIPNTEAFFGQGTRLTVV.

This clone came up once. V is TRBV6-5 and J is TRBJ1-2, with 8 bases identical to TRBD1. Germline CDR1 and CDR2: MNHEY and SVGAGI. The CDR3 length is 14 residues. The V and J ends lost 6 bases and 8 bases, in that order; junction bases with no gene match: 11. Here the CDR3 DNA reads TGTGCCAGCAGCCAGGGACAGGCTTTGTACGGCTACACCTTC. It codes for CASSQGQALYGYTF.

V gene TRBV12-3 or TRBV12-4 combines with J gene TRBJ1-1; perhaps TRBD1 as D (5 bases). The CDR3 is 13 residues long. Deletions cut 5 bases from V and 6 bases from J, with 13 bases between. The CDR3 DNA reads as TGTGCCAGCAGTAGAGACAGAATCGCTGAAGCTTTCTTT. Protein sequence: CASSRDRIAEAFF.

V gene TRBV6-5 combines with J gene TRBJ1-1, with a tentative D call TRBD1 (5 bases). CDR3 length: 15 residues. Between the trimmed V and J ends, which lost 0 bases and 1 base, there was a span of 9 bases. Germline assignment: CDR1 MNHEY and CDR2 SVGAGI. The CDR3 nucleotides are TGTGCCAGCAGTTACTCGCGACAGCAGAACACTGAAGCTTTCTTT. It yields the protein CASSYSRQQNTEAFF.

This chain connects TRBV27 to TRBJ1-1; D perhaps matches TRBD1 (5 bases). The CDR3 extends over 15 amino acids. CDR1 and CDR2 from the germline V gene are MNHEY and SMNVEV (reference sequence). Trimming removed 5 bases at V and 0 bases at J, with 13 bases between. The CDR3 DNA sequence: TGTGCCAGCAGTCAGGGATCCGCCTTGAACACTGAAGCTTTCTTT. Protein sequence: CASSQGSALNTEAFF.